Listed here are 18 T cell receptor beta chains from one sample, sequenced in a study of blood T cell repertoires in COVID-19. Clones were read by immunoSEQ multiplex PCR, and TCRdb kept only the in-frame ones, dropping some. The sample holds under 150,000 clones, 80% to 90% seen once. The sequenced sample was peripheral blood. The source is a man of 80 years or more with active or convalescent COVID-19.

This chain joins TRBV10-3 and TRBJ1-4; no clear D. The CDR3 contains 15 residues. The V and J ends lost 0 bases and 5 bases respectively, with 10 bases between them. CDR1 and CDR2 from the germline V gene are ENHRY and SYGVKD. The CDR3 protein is CAISESANSNEKLFF. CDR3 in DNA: TGTGCCATCAGTGAGTCAGCCAACTCCAATGAAAAACTGTTTTTT.

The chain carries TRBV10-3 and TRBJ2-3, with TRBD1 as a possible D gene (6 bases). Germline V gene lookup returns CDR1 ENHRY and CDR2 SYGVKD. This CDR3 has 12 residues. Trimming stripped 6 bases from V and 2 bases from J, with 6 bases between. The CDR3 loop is CAIRGATDTQYF. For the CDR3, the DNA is TGTGCCATCAGGGGGGCCACAGATACGCAGTATTTT.

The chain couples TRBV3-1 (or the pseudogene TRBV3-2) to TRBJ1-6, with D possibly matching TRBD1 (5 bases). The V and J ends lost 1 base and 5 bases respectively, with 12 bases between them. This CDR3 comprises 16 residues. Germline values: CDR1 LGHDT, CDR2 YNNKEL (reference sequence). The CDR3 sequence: CASSQGGVNNNSPLHF. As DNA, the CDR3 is TGTGCCAGCAGCCAAGGGGGGGTAAACAATAATTCACCCCTCCACTTT.

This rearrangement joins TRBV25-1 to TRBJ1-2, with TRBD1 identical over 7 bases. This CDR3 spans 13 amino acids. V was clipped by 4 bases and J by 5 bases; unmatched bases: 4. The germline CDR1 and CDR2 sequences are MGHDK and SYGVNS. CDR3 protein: CASSGMTGYGYTF. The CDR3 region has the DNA TGTGCCAGCAGTGGGATGACAGGGTATGGCTACACCTTC.

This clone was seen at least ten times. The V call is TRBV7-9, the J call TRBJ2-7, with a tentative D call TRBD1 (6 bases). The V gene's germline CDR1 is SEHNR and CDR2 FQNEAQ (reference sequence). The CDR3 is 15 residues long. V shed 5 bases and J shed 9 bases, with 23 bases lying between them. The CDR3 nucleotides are TGTGCCAGCAGCCATCTACAGGGTCGGTCAAGTGGGCAGTACTTC. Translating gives CASSHLQGRSSGQYF. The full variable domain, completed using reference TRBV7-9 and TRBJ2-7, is DTGVSQNPRHKITKRGQNVTFRCDPISEHNRLYWYRQTLGQGPEFLTYFQNEAQLEKSRLLSDRFSAERPKGSFSTLEIQRTEQGDSAMYLCASSHLQGRSSGQYFGPGTRLTVT.

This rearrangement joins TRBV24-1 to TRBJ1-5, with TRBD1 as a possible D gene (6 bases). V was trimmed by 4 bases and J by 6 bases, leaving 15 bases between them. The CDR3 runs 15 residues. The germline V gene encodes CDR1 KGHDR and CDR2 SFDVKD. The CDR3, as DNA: TGTGCCACCAGTGACCCGACAGGAGGCATTCAGCCCCAGCATTTT. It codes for CATSDPTGGIQPQHF.

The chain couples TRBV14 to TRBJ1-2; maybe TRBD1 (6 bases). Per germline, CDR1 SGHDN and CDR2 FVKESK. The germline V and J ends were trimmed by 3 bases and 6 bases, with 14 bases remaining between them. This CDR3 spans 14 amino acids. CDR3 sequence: CASSHRVSGDGYTF. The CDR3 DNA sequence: TGTGCCAGCAGCCACAGGGTATCAGGGGATGGCTACACCTTC.

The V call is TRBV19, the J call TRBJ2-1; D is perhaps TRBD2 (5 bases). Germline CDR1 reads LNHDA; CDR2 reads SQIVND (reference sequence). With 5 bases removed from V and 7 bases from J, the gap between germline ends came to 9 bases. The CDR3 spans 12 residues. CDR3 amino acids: CASSEGINEQFF. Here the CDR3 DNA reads TGTGCCAGTAGTGAGGGTATTAATGAGCAGTTCTTC.

This CDR3 reads CASSQPGQGQDEQYF. CDR3 sequence (DNA): TGTGCCAGCAGTCAGCCGGGACAGGGGCAGGACGAGCAGTACTTC. The rearrangement joins TRBV2 to TRBJ2-7; TRBD1 agrees at 10 bases. Germline lookup yields CDR1 SNHLY and CDR2 FYNNEI. This CDR3 region has 15 residues. Trimming took 5 bases from V and 5 from J; bases not matched to a gene: 9. The variable domain in full, completed from reference TRBV2 and TRBJ2-7, reads EPEVTQTPSHQVTQMGQEVILRCVPISNHLYFYWYRQILGQKVEFLVSFYNNEISEKSEIFDDQFSVERPDGSNFTLKIRSTKLEDSAMYFCASSQPGQGQDEQYFGPGTRLTVT.

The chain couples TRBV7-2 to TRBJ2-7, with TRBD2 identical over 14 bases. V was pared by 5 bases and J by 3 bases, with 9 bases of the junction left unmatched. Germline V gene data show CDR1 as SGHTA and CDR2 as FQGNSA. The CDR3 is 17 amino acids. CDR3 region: CASSKSTSGGGGYEQYF. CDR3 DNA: TGTGCCAGCAGCAAATCGACTAGCGGGGGGGGAGGCTACGAGCAGTACTTC.

Here the CDR3 DNA reads TGTGCCAGCAGCATCAATGGAGGCACAGATACGCAGTATTTT. This translates into CASSINGGTDTQYF. The J gene is TRBJ2-3, the V gene TRBV5-5, with unresolved D. The CDR3 contains 14 residues. V lost 4 bases to trimming and J lost 1 base, with 10 bases between them. The germline V gene encodes CDR1 SGHKS and CDR2 YYEKEE (reference sequence).

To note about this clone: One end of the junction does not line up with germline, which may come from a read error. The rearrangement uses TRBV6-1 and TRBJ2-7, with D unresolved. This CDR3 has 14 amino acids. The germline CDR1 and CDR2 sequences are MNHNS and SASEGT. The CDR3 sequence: CASREVGISYEQYF. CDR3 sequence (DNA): TGTGCCAGCAGGGAAGTGGGCATATCCTACGAGCAGTACTTC.

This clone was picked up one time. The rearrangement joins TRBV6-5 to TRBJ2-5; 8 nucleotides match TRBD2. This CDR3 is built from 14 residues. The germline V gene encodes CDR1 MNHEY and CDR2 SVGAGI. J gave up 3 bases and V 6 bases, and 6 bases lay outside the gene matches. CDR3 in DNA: TGTGCCAGCAGGAACTCCGGGGGGGAAGAGACCCAGTACTTC. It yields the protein CASRNSGGEETQYF.

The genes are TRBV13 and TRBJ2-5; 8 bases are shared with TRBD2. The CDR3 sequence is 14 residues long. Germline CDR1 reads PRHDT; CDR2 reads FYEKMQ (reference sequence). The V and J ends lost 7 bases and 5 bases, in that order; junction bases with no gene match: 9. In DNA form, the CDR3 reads TGTGCCAGCAACCCAGCGGGGGACGGGGAGACCCAGTACTTC. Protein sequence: CASNPAGDGETQYF.

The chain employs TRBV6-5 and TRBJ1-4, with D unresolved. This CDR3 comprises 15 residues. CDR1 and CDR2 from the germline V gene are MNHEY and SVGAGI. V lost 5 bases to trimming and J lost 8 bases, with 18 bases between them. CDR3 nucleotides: TGTGCCAGCAGTCCTCAAGTCCCCGGGTCGGAAAAACTGTTTTTT. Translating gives CASSPQVPGSEKLFF.

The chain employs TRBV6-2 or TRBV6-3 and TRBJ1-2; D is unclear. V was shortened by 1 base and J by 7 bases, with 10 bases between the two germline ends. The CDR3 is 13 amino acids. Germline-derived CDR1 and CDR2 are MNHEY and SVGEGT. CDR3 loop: CASSYLREAGYTF. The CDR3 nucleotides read TGTGCCAGCAGTTACTTGAGGGAGGCTGGCTACACCTTC.

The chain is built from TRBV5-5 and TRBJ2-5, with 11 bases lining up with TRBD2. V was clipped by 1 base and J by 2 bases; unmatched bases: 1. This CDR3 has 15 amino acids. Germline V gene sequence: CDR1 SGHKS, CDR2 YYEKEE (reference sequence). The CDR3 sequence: CASSLPSGGQETQYF. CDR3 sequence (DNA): TGTGCCAGCAGCTTGCCTAGCGGGGGGCAAGAGACCCAGTACTTC.

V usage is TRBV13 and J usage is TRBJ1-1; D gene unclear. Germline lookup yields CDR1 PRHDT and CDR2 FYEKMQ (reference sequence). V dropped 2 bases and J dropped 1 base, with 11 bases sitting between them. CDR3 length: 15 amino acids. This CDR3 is CASSLRGQGNTEAFF. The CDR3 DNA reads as TGTGCCAGCAGCTTAAGAGGCCAAGGGAACACTGAAGCTTTCTTT. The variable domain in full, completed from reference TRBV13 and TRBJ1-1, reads AAGVIQSPRHLIKEKRETATLKCYPIPRHDTVYWYQQGPGQDPQFLISFYEKMQSDKGSIPDRFSAQQFSDYHSELNMSSLELGDSALYFCASSLRGQGNTEAFFGQGTRLTVV.